This entry concerns a single TCR beta chain. Trimming cost V 2 bases and J 3 bases; bases outside gene matches: 5. This CDR3 spans 15 amino acids. Germline values: CDR1 MNHNS, CDR2 SASEGT. This record comes from a study of blood T cell repertoires in COVID-19. Across the study: Nucleic acid was either cDNA or gDNA, and it came from T cells, B-cell-depleted T cells, or PBMCs.

Original methodology: From reference gene primer amplification, estimates of nucleated cell counts were derived. Clones were sequenced by immunoSEQ multiplex PCR, and TCRdb holds only the in-frame ones, with some missing. V and J calls and clone size come straight from that table; D and trimming were deduced from the DNA. The table has roughly 150,000 clones, more than 75% seen once; the top ten hold approximately 2.1%. Sequencing was performed on peripheral blood. The V call is TRBV6-1, the J call TRBJ2-7, with 9 bases fitting TRBD1. The TCR originated in a man in his fifties or sixties who had recovered from COVID-19. CDR3 DNA: TGTGCCAGCAGTGAATCCGGGACAGGGAACTACGAGCAGTACTTC. Encoded protein: CASSESGTGNYEQYF.